This paragraph reports one TCR beta chain. What it recognizes is unknown. Data came from immunoSEQ multiplex PCR; TCRdb stores just in-frame clones and leaves some out. The repertoire holds tens of thousands of clones, with roughly 80% as singletons. The source of the sample is a study of T cell clones after liver transplantation. Turning to the study itself: Liver transplant recipients had immunosuppression withdrawal attempted within 2 years.

Study results and limitations: Circulating graft-donor-reactive CD4 TCRbeta sequences fell significantly post-transplant in 5 of 8 subjects.

The germline V gene encodes CDR1 SQVTM and CDR2 ANQGSEA. This CDR3 has 14 residues. The V and J ends lost 3 bases and 6 bases respectively, with 14 bases between them. This sequence originates from a human patient who received a liver transplant. Certain T cells may be donor cells from the graft. This sequence joins TRBV29-1 and TRBJ2-2; D is unresolved. The specimen comprised CD4+ T cells from blood, sampled 46 months after liver transplant. DNA for the CDR3: TGCAGCGTTGAGGTGGGCCGGCTCTCCGGGGAGCTGTTTTTT. It translates to CSVEVGRLSGELFF.